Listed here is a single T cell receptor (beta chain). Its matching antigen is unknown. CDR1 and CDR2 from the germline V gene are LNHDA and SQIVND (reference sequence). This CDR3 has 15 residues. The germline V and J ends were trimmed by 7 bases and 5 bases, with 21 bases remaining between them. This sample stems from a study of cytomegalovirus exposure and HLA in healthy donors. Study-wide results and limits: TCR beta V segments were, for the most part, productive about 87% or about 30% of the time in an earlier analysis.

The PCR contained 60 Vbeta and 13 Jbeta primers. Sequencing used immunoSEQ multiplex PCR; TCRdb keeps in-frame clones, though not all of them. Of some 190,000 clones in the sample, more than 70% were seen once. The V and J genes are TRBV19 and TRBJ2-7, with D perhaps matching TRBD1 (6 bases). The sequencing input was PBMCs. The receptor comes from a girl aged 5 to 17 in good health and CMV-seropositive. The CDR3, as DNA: TGTGCCAGTACCCCGGACAGTCTAGGGCGTCACGAGCAGTACTTC. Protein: CASTPDSLGRHEQYF.